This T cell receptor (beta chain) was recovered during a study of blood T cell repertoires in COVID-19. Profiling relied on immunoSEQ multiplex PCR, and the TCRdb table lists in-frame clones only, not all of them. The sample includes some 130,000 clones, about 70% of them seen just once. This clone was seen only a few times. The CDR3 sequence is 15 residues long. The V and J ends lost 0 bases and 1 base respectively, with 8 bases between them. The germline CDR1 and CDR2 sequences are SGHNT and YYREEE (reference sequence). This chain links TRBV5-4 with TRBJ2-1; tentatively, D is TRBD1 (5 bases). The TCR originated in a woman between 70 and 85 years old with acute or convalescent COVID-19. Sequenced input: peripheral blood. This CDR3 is CASSLAPGSYNEQFF. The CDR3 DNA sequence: TGTGCCAGCAGCTTGGCGCCAGGGTCCTACAATGAGCAGTTCTTC.